This T cell receptor beta chain was sequenced in a study of shared clonotypes between healthy human individuals. V shed 6 bases, J shed 5 bases, and the junction held 11 bases outside the gene matches. CDR3 size: 16 residues. CDR1 SNHLY and CDR2 FYNNEI come from the germline V gene. Produced via immunoSEQ multiplex PCR; TCRdb's table is partial and in-frame only. The data show millions of clones, over 85% seen once. The specimen was naive CD4+ T cells sorted from blood. The subset denotes: CD45RA+ positively selected. The origin of this receptor is a man aged 18 to 30 in good health. The rearrangement joins TRBV2 to TRBJ1-5; 9 nucleotides match TRBD1. The DNA of the CDR3 is TGTGCCAGCAGCCCCAGTACAGGGGGCGGGCATCAGCCCCAGCATTTT. This gives the protein CASSPSTGGGHQPQHF.